These T cell receptor beta chains were read from a single sample in a study of long-term antiretroviral therapy in people with HIV. This table comes from immunoSEQ multiplex PCR, and its TCRdb copy is limited to in-frame clones, with some not included. The sample consists of some 21,000 clones, around 89% of them appearing once. The sample consisted of unsorted PBMCs, taken 2.3 years after starting antiretroviral therapy. The receptors were sampled from a man between 60 and 75 years old with HIV. Each CDR3 is given without its conserved first and last residue. A D gene is named only where the DNA matches it firmly. Clone size is not always given. Where it is, it says once, few, many or a class for expanded clones.

CDR3 protein | clone size | D gene | V gene
ASSQEKGGDTEAF | NA | NA | TRBV4-2
ASLWVPRGEQY | NA | NA | TRBV2
ASSLNPGELYEQY | NA | NA | TRBV27
ASSNELSGPLYEQY | NA | NA | TRBV6-6
ASSTDRGTQY | NA | TRBD1 | TRBV6-1
ASSASRTEAF | NA | NA | TRBV9
ASSPQTGGNTGELF | NA | TRBD1 | TRBV11-3
ASSPFGEAEQY | NA | NA | TRBV5-1
ASSPAGWGDEKLF | NA | NA | TRBV27
ASSRTRGAAYEQY | NA | TRBD2 | TRBV5-1
ASSVGIQDFGPQH | NA | NA | TRBV9
ASSLAGAGEDIQY | NA | NA | TRBV7-2
ASSDRGNSPLH | NA | TRBD1 | TRBV2
ASTPRRQGTYGYT | NA | NA | TRBV6-5
ASSFASAYEQY | once | NA | TRBV5-6
ASSEQGGNEKLF | once | TRBD1 | TRBV2
ASSLGGTGEQF | NA | TRBD1 | TRBV5-6
ASSLGGTAYGYT | NA | TRBD1 | TRBV5-1
ASRTLTRGTYNEQF | NA | NA | TRBV28
ASSFSMTAKNIQY | NA | NA | TRBV27
ASGSLYDSTPTTTNEKLF | NA | NA | TRBV12-5
ASRSGLGYNEQF | NA | NA | TRBV11-2
ASSLEAGEKLF | once | NA | TRBV5-1
ASSPFPGTQEGYT | NA | NA | TRBV18
ASSPDTVFNYGYT | once | NA | TRBV9
ASSIRGGGETQY | NA | NA | TRBV19
ASSLVSTYNEQF | NA | NA | TRBV5-1
ASSQLGAPYGYT | NA | NA | TRBV28